This T cell receptor (beta chain) was identified in a study of OX40 agonist ivuxolimab in advanced cancers. Whole-study context: Patients received ivuxolimab, an agonistic anti-OX40 (CD134) antibody. The patients received ivuxolimab by intravenous route every 2 weeks at 0.01 to 10 mg/kg.

Points on this clone: Its antigen is currently unknown.

Study conclusions and caveats: CD4+ and CD8+ blood T cells expanded clonally by week 6 at 0.1 to 3.0 mg/kg.

Sampling of blood occurred at baseline, cycle 4 day 1, and cycle 7 day 1. TCRdb's copy holds only in-frame clones and misses some; the assay was immunoSEQ multiplex PCR. The sample consists of 15,000 to 20,000 clones, about nine tenths of them appearing once. This specimen consisted of CD4+ or CD8+ T cells sorted from blood, obtained in a trial of the OX40 agonist ivuxolimab. This sequence originates from an adult with an advanced solid tumor such as melanoma, head and neck, liver or kidney cancer.

CDR3 loop: CASSFSYEQYF. DNA for the CDR3: TGTGCCAGCAGTTTCTCCTACGAGCAGTACTTC. The chain has TRBV28 and TRBJ2-7, with unresolved D. The V end was cut by 3 bases, the J end by 0 bases, with 0 bases between. The CDR3 is 11 amino acids. Germline CDR1 and CDR2: MDHEN and SYDVKM.